The 10 T cell receptor beta chains given below trace back to one sample, sequenced in a study of tumor and adjacent non-tumor tissue in lung cancer. RNA was extracted from bulk tissue without any cell sorting. The normal lung tissue was taken more than 3 cm from the tumor edge. The library came from three nested PCR rounds adapted from ARM-PCR protocols. Using its own MiXCR run on the multiplex PCR reads, TCRdb lists one record per CDR3 protein. The sample lists roughly 120,000 distinct CDR3 sequences, roughly two thirds occurring once. The sequenced material came from distant non-tumor lung tissue. Source of these receptors: a man aged 60 to 75 with non-small cell lung cancer.

As for this clonotype: The junction differs from germline at one of its ends, possibly a read error. This sequence joins TRBV6-2 or TRBV6-3 and TRBJ2-2; D not resolved. Per germline, CDR1 MNHEY and CDR2 SVGEGT. This CDR3 spans 13 amino acids. The CDR3 sequence: CTSSSESTGELFF. The CDR3 DNA follows: TGTACCAGTAGTTCTGAGTCTACCGGGGAGCTGTTTTTT.

This clonotype was counted once. The V gene is TRBV30, the J gene TRBJ2-1; possible D gene TRBD1, 6 bases. The germline V gene encodes CDR1 GTSNPN and CDR2 SVGIG (reference sequence). This CDR3 comprises 15 residues. The ends were cut back, 1 base at V and 3 bases at J, with 13 bases in the middle. The CDR3 region has the DNA TGTGCCTGGAGTGGGGGACATGGGCGCTACAATGAGCAGTTCTTC. As protein: CAWSGGHGRYNEQFF. The variable domain in full, with the rest retrieved from reference TRBV30 and TRBJ2-1, is SQTIHQWPATLVQPVGSPLSLECTVEGTSNPNLYWYRQAAGRGLQLLFYSVGIGQISSEVPQNLSASRPQDRQFILSSKKLLLSDSGFYLCAWSGGHGRYNEQFFGPGTRLTVL.

This clonotype was counted ten times or more. The chain carries TRBV6-5 and TRBJ2-2; 9 bases agree with TRBD2. This CDR3 spans 17 amino acids. Germline V lookup: CDR1 MNHEY, CDR2 SVGAGI. Losses at the gene ends were 2 bases for V and 6 bases for J; bases not matched to a gene: 10. The CDR3 loop is CASSYQLAGGPSGELFF. The CDR3 DNA reads as TGTGCCAGCAGTTACCAACTGGCGGGAGGGCCATCCGGGGAGCTGTTTTTT.

With respect to this clonotype: A much larger clonotype is one base distant, so this may be a read error. The V and J genes are TRBV5-4 and TRBJ2-5; D may be TRBD1 (5 bases). Germline CDR1 reads SGHNT; CDR2 reads YYREEE (reference sequence). CDR3 size: 15 residues. The chain's CDR3 is CASNLAETVQETQYF. DNA of the CDR3: TGTGCCAGCAACTTGGCAGAGACAGTACAAGAGACCCAGTACTTC.

On this clonotype: An end of the junction does not agree with germline; a read error may underlie this. V gene TRBV6-1 combines with J gene TRBJ2-3; TRBD1 agrees at 8 bases. The CDR3 covers 15 residues. CDR1 and CDR2 from the germline V gene are MNHNS and SASEGT. CDR3 protein: CASGEQTGGTDTQYF. DNA of the CDR3: TGTGCCAGCGGTGAGCAGACAGGGGGCACAGATACGCAGTATTTT.

Remarks on this clonotype: A read error may produce the germline difference seen at one junction end. V and J are TRBV29-1 and TRBJ1-2; D perhaps matches TRBD1 (6 bases). Germline CDR1 is SQVTM and CDR2 is ANQGSEA. This CDR3 spans 12 amino acids. Here the CDR3 reads CSVIGGNYGHTF. CDR3 bases: TGCAGCGTTATAGGGGGAAACTATGGCCACACCTTC.

This clonotype was counted many times. The chain combines TRBV5-1 with TRBJ1-1; D gene unclear. Trimming shortened V by 0 bases and J by 0 bases, and 3 bases separated the two germline ends. The germline gives CDR1 SGHRS, CDR2 YFSETQ. The CDR3 length is 13 residues. The CDR3 loop is CASSLDLNTEAFF. The CDR3 DNA sequence: TGCGCCAGCAGCTTGGATCTGAACACTGAAGCTTTCTTT.

This clonotype was seen once. The CDR3 end shows no conserved phenylalanine or tryptophan, and so a read error is likely. The chain couples TRBV6-2 or TRBV6-3 to TRBJ2-1; D is possibly TRBD2 (6 bases). Per germline, CDR1 MNHEY and CDR2 SVGEGT. The CDR3 spans 16 residues. In DNA, the CDR3 is TGTGCCAGCCGTTACGGAGGGACTCTCTCCTACAATGAGCAGTTCCTC. Translating it yields CASRYGGTLSYNEQFL.

A word on this clonotype: One junction end does not reproduce the germline sequence, and a read error may be involved. The rearrangement uses TRBV15 and TRBJ2-7; 7 nucleotides align to TRBD1. Germline V gene sequence: CDR1 LNHNV, CDR2 YYDKDF (reference sequence). CDR3 length: 18 amino acids. The CDR3 DNA sequence: TGTGCCACCAGCGAGCCTCCTATGGGAACAGGGGCAGGCTACGAGCATTACTTC. Its protein product is CATSEPPMGTGAGYEHYF.

The V call is TRBV7-2, the J call TRBJ2-3; D is unclear. CDR1 is SGHTA and CDR2 is FQGNSA in the germline V gene. CDR3 size: 16 residues. V dropped 4 bases and J dropped 2 bases, with 16 bases sitting between them. The CDR3 DNA follows: TGTGCCAGCAGCTCGCAGCCGGCAGCTAACACAGATACGCAGTATTTT. Amino acids: CASSSQPAANTDTQYF.